This TCR beta chain was captured in a study of patients and donors after allogeneic stem cell transplantation. The germline CDR1 and CDR2 sequences are SGHDN and FVKESK. The CDR3 runs to 15 residues. Germline trimming cut 4 bases from V and 4 bases from J; bases unmatched to any gene: 7. One entry per CDR3 protein results from TCRdb running MiXCR on the RT-PCR reads. The sample lists 150,000 to 200,000 distinct CDR3 sequences, 41% occurring once. The chain joins TRBV14 to TRBJ1-2, with 9 bases matching TRBD1. Input material: blood, either unsorted or a sorted T cell fraction (not recorded which). This TCR came from a human donor who was either an allogeneic HSCT recipient or a stem cell or donor lymphocyte infusion donor (not recorded which). It is not recorded whose cells these are; they may come from a transplant donor. The CDR3 DNA is TGTGCCAGCAGCCGACAAGGGACAGGGAGCTATGGCTACACCTTC. Amino acids: CASSRQGTGSYGYTF.